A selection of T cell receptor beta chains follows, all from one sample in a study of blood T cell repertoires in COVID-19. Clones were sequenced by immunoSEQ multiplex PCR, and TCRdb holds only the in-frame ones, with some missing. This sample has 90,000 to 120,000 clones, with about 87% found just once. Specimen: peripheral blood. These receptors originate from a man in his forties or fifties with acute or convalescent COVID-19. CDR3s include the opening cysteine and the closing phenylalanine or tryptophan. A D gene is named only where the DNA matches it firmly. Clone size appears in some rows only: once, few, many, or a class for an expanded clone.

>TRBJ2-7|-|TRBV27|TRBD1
TGTGCCAGCAGTTGGGACAGGGGGTACGAGCAGTACTTC
CASSWDRGYEQYF
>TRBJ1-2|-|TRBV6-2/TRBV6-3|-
TGTGCCAGCAGTTACACTGGAGGTGGCTATGGCTACACCTTC
CASSYTGGGYGYTF
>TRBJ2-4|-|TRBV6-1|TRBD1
TGTGCCAGCAGTGCCAGGGGGACCCTAGCCAAAAACATTCAGTACTTC
CASSARGTLAKNIQYF
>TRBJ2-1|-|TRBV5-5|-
TGTGCCAGCAGCTTGCGTTATGAGCAGTTCTTC
CASSLRYEQFF
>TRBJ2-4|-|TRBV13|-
TGTGCCAGCAGCACGGGTAGAAAAAACATTCAGTACTTC
CASSTGRKNIQYF
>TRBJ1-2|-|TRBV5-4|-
TGTGCCAGCAGCCTCTCCGACAGGTATGGCTACACCTTC
CASSLSDRYGYTF
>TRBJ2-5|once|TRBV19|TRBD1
TGTGCCAGTAGTATGCAGGGGGCTTTCCAAGAGACCCAGTACTTC
CASSMQGAFQETQYF
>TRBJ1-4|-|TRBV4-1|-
TGCGCCAGCAGTATAGCTGGTAATGAAAAACTGTTTTTT
CASSIAGNEKLFF
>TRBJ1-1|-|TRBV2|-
TGTGCCAGCAGTGAAGCGCCAGTCAGCACTGAAGCTTTCTTT
CASSEAPVSTEAFF
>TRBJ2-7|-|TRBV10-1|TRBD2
TGCGCCAGCAGTGTCCTAGCGGGAGAAGGGAGCTACGAGCAGTACTTC
CASSVLAGEGSYEQYF
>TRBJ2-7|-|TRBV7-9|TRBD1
TGTGCCAGCAGCTTACGAGGGACAGTTGTCCCGGGGGAGCAGTACTTC
CASSLRGTVVPGEQYF
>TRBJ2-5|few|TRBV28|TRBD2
TGTGCCAGCAGCGTGGGACTAGCGGGAGGAAGTGAGACCCAGTACTTC
CASSVGLAGGSETQYF
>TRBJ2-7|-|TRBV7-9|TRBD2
TGTGCCAGCAGCGGGGGGGGGACCGCAGACTTCTTGGAGCAGTACTTC
CASSGGGTADFLEQYF